These 22 T cell receptor beta chains came from one sample sequenced in a study of T cell responses to AZD1222 COVID-19 vaccine. Method: immunoSEQ multiplex PCR; TCRdb's copy keeps in-frame clones and lacks some. The table has about 150,000 clones, more than 85% seen once. The sequenced sample was peripheral blood, obtained on day 0 of AZD1222 vaccination. Receptor source: an adult in good health.

The chain is built from TRBV29-1 and TRBJ2-7, with TRBD1 matching over 8 bases. After removal of 6 bases from V and 0 bases from J, the junction contained 7 bases not matched to a gene. CDR3 size: 14 residues. Germline values: CDR1 SQVTM, CDR2 ANQGSEA. Here the CDR3 reads CSVDRDGGSYEQYF. In nucleotides, the CDR3 is TGCAGCGTGGACAGGGATGGGGGCTCCTACGAGCAGTACTTC.

The chain couples TRBV5-1 to TRBJ2-4; possible D gene TRBD1, 6 bases. The CDR3 loop spans 15 amino acids. V was clipped by 4 bases and J by 0 bases, with 11 bases between them. Germline V gene sequence: CDR1 SGHRS, CDR2 YFSETQ. Here the CDR3 DNA reads TGCGCCAGCAGCCCAACAGGGTTAGCCAAAAACATTCAGTACTTC. It translates to CASSPTGLAKNIQYF.

The gene calls are TRBV19 and TRBJ1-1, with 8 bases that match TRBD1. Germline V gene lookup returns CDR1 LNHDA and CDR2 SQIVND (reference sequence). This CDR3 comprises 14 residues. The ends lost 7 bases at V and 4 bases at J; junction bases unmatched: 8. In nucleotides, the CDR3 is TGTGCCAGTATCTCGGACAGGGCGGGCACTGAAGCTTTCTTT. Translated, it gives CASISDRAGTEAFF.

This clone is a singleton in its sample. This chain joins TRBV7-8 and TRBJ2-5; a possible D gene is TRBD2 (6 bases). The V gene lost 4 bases and the J gene lost 4 bases, with 13 bases spanning the gap. The germline V gene encodes CDR1 SGHVS and CDR2 FQNEAQ. The CDR3 contains 14 residues. Here the CDR3 DNA reads TGTGCCAGCAGCTCTCGAGGAGGGCGAGAGACCCAGTACTTC. Encoded protein: CASSSRGGRETQYF.

This chain joins TRBV2 and TRBJ1-3; the match to TRBD1 covers 8 bases. V was clipped by 7 bases and J by 4 bases; unmatched bases: 9. This CDR3 is built from 15 residues. CDR1 SNHLY and CDR2 FYNNEI come from the germline V gene. This CDR3 reads CASTEGQVRGNTIYF. In nucleotides, the CDR3 is TGTGCCAGCACCGAGGGACAGGTCCGGGGAAACACCATATATTTT.

This clone was detected once. The chain joins TRBV2 to TRBJ1-3; tentative D call: TRBD1 (6 bases). Germline V gives CDR1 SNHLY, CDR2 FYNNEI. There are 17 residues in the CDR3. Trimming removed 3 bases from V and 4 bases from J, with 19 bases in between. The CDR3 loop reads CASSDPTGTPYGNTIYF. The DNA of the CDR3 is TGTGCCAGCAGTGATCCGACCGGGACACCCTACGGAAACACCATATATTTT.

V and J are TRBV7-9 and TRBJ1-1; D unclear. Germline assignment: CDR1 SEHNR and CDR2 FQNEAQ (reference sequence). Trimming took 0 bases from V and 0 from J, leaving 8 bases between them. The CDR3 totals 15 residues. This CDR3 is CASSLASTLNTEAFF. The CDR3 nucleotides are TGTGCCAGCAGCTTAGCCTCGACCCTGAACACTGAAGCTTTCTTT.

The chain has TRBV4-1 and TRBJ1-2; no firm D call. The CDR3 is 14 residues long. Trimming left V 4 bases short and J 0 bases short, with 9 bases between. Looked up from germline, CDR1 is MGHRA and CDR2 is YSYEKL. The CDR3 bases are TGCGCCAGCAGCCGAATGGAAGCTAACTATGGCTACACCTTC. Encoded protein: CASSRMEANYGYTF.

J is TRBJ2-1 and V is TRBV10-2; D unclear. V was pared by 6 bases and J by 6 bases, with 12 bases between. CDR1 WSHSY and CDR2 SAAADI come from the germline V gene. The CDR3 totals 13 residues. CDR3 residues: CASSQVAPNEQFF. The CDR3 coding sequence is TGCGCCAGCAGCCAAGTCGCGCCCAATGAGCAGTTCTTC.

The chain combines TRBV20-1 with TRBJ1-1; D unresolved. The CDR3 is 13 amino acids. V was pared by 3 bases and J by 7 bases, with 15 bases between. Germline V gene lookup returns CDR1 DFQATT and CDR2 SNEGSKA (reference sequence). This CDR3 is CSASGAPDGEAFF. DNA for the CDR3: TGCAGTGCTAGTGGCGCCCCGGACGGTGAAGCTTTCTTT.

This CDR3 is CSASKAGGTEAFF. In DNA form, the CDR3 reads TGCAGTGCTAGTAAAGCCGGCGGGACTGAAGCTTTCTTT. V is TRBV20-1 and J is TRBJ1-1; no definite D call. This CDR3 spans 13 amino acids. Trimming stripped 3 bases from V and 5 bases from J, with 13 bases between. Looked up from germline, CDR1 is DFQATT and CDR2 is SNEGSKA (reference sequence).

The genes are TRBV19 and TRBJ1-6, with D possibly TRBD1 on 5 matching bases. The germline V and J ends were trimmed by 5 bases and 6 bases, with 11 bases remaining between them. This CDR3 has 14 residues. From germline, CDR1 is LNHDA and CDR2 SQIVND (reference sequence). The CDR3 region is CASSGQGINSPLHF. CDR3 DNA sequence: TGTGCCAGTAGTGGGCAGGGTATTAATTCACCCCTCCACTTT.

This chain uses TRBV30 with TRBJ2-7, with D possibly TRBD1 on 6 matching bases. The CDR3 has 15 amino acids. The V end lost 4 bases, the J end lost 6 bases, and 22 bases lay between the germline ends. CDR1 GTSNPN and CDR2 SVGIG come from the germline V gene (reference sequence). CDR3 DNA sequence: TGTGCCTGGACCATACAGGGTAATCGGATACGCGAGCAGTACTTC. This encodes CAWTIQGNRIREQYF.

The J gene is TRBJ1-2, the V gene TRBV7-8, with D perhaps matching TRBD1 (5 bases). V was shortened by 4 bases and J by 7 bases, with 10 bases between the two germline ends. The germline V gene encodes CDR1 SGHVS and CDR2 FQNEAQ. This CDR3 is 12 amino acids long. The CDR3 DNA is TGTGCCAGCAGCTACCGGGACTCTGGCTACACCTTC. As protein: CASSYRDSGYTF.

J is TRBJ2-5 and V is TRBV19; 7 bases agree with TRBD1. The CDR3 consists of 14 residues. The germline V gene encodes CDR1 LNHDA and CDR2 SQIVND (reference sequence). V lost 6 bases and J lost 2; bases outside the gene matches: 6. The CDR3 spells CASSFRTGQETQYF. In DNA, the CDR3 is TGTGCCAGTAGCTTTAGGACAGGACAAGAGACCCAGTACTTC. The full variable domain, rest sourced from reference TRBV19 and TRBJ2-5, is DGGITQSPKYLFRKEGQNVTLSCEQNLNHDAMYWYRQDPGQGLRLIYYSQIVNDFQKGDIAEGYSVSREKKESFPLTVTSAQKNPTAFYLCASSFRTGQETQYFGPGTRLLVL.

The V call is TRBV5-5, the J call TRBJ1-1; D is ambiguous. Trimming removed 4 bases from V and 6 bases from J, with 19 bases in between. The CDR3 is made up of 15 amino acids. The germline gives CDR1 SGHKS, CDR2 YYEKEE (reference sequence). This CDR3 reads CASSPDWVRGSEAFF. For the CDR3, the DNA is TGTGCCAGCAGCCCCGACTGGGTGAGAGGCTCTGAAGCTTTCTTT.

This clone has only a few counts. The chain uses TRBV18 and TRBJ2-7, with no clear D. CDR3 size: 14 residues. V lost 0 bases to trimming and J lost 2 bases, with 8 bases between them. Germline V gene data show CDR1 as KGHSH and CDR2 as LQKENI. CDR3 coding DNA: TGTGCCAGCTCACCACCTGCCCCAACCTACGAGCAGTACTTC. Translation gives CASSPPAPTYEQYF.

The chain carries TRBV2 and TRBJ2-5, with D unresolved. Looked up from germline, CDR1 is SNHLY and CDR2 is FYNNEI. The CDR3 is made up of 12 amino acids. With 7 bases removed from V and 9 bases from J, the gap between germline ends came to 15 bases. The CDR3 nucleotides read TGTGCCAGCATGGAACAGTCGCGGTCCCAGTACTTC. It translates to CASMEQSRSQYF.

The rearrangement links TRBV2 to TRBJ1-4; TRBD1 aligns across 7 bases. Germline-derived CDR1 and CDR2 are SNHLY and FYNNEI. The CDR3 sequence is 14 residues long. J lost 11 bases, V lost 7 bases, and 13 bases had no gene match. The CDR3 region has the DNA TGTGCCAGCAAGCGGACTCAAGGGACAGCTAAACTGTTTTTT. This gives the protein CASKRTQGTAKLFF.

This clone was seen just once. This chain connects TRBV4-2 to TRBJ2-1, with TRBD2 identical over 9 bases. The germline V gene has CDR1 LGHNA and CDR2 YNFKEQ. J lost 4 bases, V lost 2 bases, and 12 bases had no gene match. The CDR3 is 18 residues long. The DNA for the CDR3 is TGTGCCAGCAGCCAACTCCTGGCCCGGCTAGCGGGGTACAATGAGCAGTTCTTC. Translation gives CASSQLLARLAGYNEQFF.

The CDR3 loop is CASSLVAGGNTGELFF. The DNA of the CDR3 is TGTGCCAGCAGCTTAGTGGCGGGGGGAAACACCGGGGAGCTGTTTTTT. The V call is TRBV7-6, the J call TRBJ2-2, with TRBD2 matching over 8 bases. The CDR3 is made up of 16 amino acids. V shed 1 base, J shed 2 bases, and the junction held 3 bases outside the gene matches. CDR1 SGHVS and CDR2 FNYEAQ come from the germline V gene.

The chain joins TRBV3-1 (or the pseudogene TRBV3-2) to TRBJ1-5, with D tentatively TRBD1 (6 bases). Trimming took off 1 base at V and 9 bases at J, with 16 bases between the two ends. This CDR3 is 15 amino acids long. Germline CDR1 LGHDT, CDR2 YNNKEL (reference sequence). DNA of the CDR3: TGTGCCAGCAGCCAAGGAGGCAGGGGTTTTGGGCCCCAGCATTTT. Its protein product is CASSQGGRGFGPQHF.